This T cell receptor beta chain originates from a study of human T cells and chemical hapten exposure. Study summary: Per-sample variation in TCR yield stemmed mainly from small pooled library volume differences. Study-wide results and caveats: Significantly more large CDR3 similarity clusters were formed by expanded TCRs than by controls. Because all patients had alopecia, their immune responses might differ from healthy ones.

Time point specified: patch test 3, about 24 weeks after DPC sensitization. Treatment here: therapeutic diphenylcyclopropenone sensitization with weekly scalp DPC. In its sample, this clonotype was seen many times. Its target is unknown. The library tagged individual cDNA molecules with unique molecular identifiers. TCRdb used MiXCR to reprocess the RACE reads, holding one entry per CDR3 protein. In the table there are fewer than 100,000 distinct CDR3 sequences, approximately 11% of which are singletons. The CDR3 length is 12 residues. CDR1 and CDR2 (germline): SQVTM, ANQGSEA. V trimming: 5 bases; J trimming: 5 bases; junction bases outside the gene matches: 5.

Sequences were derived from whole blood, sampled in connection with sensitization to the hapten diphenylcyclopropenone (DPC). V usage is TRBV29-1 and J usage is TRBJ2-5, with 7 bases that match TRBD2. The sequence was obtained from a woman aged 25 to 39 with alopecia areata. Some clones in this sample may be carry-over from other donors' samples. CDR3 in DNA: TGCAGCGTTACGACTAGCAAGGAGACCCAGTACTTC. This sequence encodes CSVTTSKETQYF.